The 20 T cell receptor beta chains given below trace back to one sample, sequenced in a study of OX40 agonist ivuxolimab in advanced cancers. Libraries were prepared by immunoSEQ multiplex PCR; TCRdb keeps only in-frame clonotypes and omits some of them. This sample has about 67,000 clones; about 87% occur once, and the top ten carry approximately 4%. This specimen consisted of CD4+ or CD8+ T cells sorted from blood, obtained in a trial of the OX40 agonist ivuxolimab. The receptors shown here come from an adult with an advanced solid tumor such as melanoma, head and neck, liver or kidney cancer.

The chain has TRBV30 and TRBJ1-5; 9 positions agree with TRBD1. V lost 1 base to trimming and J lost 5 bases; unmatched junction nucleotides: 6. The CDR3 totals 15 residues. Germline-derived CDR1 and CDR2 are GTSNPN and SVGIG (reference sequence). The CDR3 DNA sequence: TGTGCCTGGAGTGGGGGACAGGGCGGAGATCAGCCCCAGCATTTT. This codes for CAWSGGQGGDQPQHF.

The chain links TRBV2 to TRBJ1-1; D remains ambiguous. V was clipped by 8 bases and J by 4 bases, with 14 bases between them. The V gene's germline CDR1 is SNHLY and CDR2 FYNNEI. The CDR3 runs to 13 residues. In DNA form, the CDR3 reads TGTGCCAGCTCTACCGACCCCACCACTGAAGCTTTCTTT. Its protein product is CASSTDPTTEAFF.

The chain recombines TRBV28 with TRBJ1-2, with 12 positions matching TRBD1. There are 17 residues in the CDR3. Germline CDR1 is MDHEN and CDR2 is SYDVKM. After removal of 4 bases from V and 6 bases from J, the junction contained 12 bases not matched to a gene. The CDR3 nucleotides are TGTGCCAGCAGTTCGGGGACAGGGGGCGCAGGGTGGAATGGCTACACCTTC. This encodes CASSSGTGGAGWNGYTF.

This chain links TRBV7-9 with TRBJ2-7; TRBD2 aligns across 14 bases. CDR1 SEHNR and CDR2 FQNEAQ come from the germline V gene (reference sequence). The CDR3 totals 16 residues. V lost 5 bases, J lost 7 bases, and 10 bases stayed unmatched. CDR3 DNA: TGTGCCAGCAGCCCCCAGGGACTAGCGGGAGCGGGGGAGCAGTACTTC. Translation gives CASSPQGLAGAGEQYF.

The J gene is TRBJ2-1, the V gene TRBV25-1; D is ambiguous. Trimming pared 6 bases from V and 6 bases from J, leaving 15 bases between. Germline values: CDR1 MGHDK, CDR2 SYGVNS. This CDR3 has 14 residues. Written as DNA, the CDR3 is TGTGCCAGCAGCCACTTCACTCGAGGCAATGAGCAGTTCTTC. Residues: CASSHFTRGNEQFF.

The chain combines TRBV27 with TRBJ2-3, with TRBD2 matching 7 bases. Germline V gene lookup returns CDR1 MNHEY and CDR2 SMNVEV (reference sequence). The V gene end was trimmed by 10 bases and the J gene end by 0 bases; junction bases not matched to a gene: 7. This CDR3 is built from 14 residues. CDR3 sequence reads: CATGLAASTDTQYF. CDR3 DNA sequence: TGTGCCACTGGGCTAGCGGCTAGCACAGATACGCAGTATTTT.

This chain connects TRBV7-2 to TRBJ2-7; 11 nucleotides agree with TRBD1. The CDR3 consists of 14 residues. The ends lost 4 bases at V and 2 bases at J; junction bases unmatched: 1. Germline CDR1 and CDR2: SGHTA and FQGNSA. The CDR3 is CASSWGQGAYEQYF. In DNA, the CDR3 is TGTGCCAGCAGCTGGGGACAGGGGGCCTACGAGCAGTACTTC.

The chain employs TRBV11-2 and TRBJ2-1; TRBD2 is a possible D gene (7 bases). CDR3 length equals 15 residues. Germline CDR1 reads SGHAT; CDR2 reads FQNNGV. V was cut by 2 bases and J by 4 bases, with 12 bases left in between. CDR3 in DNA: TGTGCCAGCAGCTTATCGGGGGGCGATTACAATGAGCAGTTCTTC. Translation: CASSLSGGDYNEQFF.

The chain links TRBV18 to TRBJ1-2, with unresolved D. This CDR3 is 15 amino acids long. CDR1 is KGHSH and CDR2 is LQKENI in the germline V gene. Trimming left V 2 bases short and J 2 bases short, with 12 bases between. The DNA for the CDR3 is TGTGCCAGCTCACCAATTGTGGGGAACAACTATGGCTACACCTTC. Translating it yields CASSPIVGNNYGYTF.

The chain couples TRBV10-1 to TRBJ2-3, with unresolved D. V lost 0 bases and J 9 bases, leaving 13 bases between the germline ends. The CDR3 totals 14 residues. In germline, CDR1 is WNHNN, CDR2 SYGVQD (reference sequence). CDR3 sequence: CASSESLVGKTQYF. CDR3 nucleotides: TGCGCCAGCAGTGAGTCATTGGTGGGGAAAACGCAGTATTTT.

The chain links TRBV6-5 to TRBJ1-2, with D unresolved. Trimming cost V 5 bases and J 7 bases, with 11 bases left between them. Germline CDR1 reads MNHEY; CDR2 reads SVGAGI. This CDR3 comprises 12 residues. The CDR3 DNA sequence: TGTGCCAGCAGTCCGAGAGGAAGTGGCTACACCTTC. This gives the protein CASSPRGSGYTF.

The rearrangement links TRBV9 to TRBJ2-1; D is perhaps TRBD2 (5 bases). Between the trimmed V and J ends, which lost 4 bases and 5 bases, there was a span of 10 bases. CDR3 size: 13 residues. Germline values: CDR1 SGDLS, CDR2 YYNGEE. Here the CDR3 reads CASSRGAHNEQFF. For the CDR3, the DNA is TGTGCCAGCAGCCGGGGAGCCCACAATGAGCAGTTCTTC.

Here the CDR3 reads CASSPGYQETQYF. For the CDR3, the DNA is TGTGCCAGCTCACCCGGGTACCAAGAGACCCAGTACTTC. V usage is TRBV18 and J usage is TRBJ2-5, with D hard to call. Trimming stripped 3 bases from V and 0 bases from J, with 5 bases between. Germline-derived CDR1 and CDR2 are KGHSH and LQKENI. This CDR3 is built from 13 residues.

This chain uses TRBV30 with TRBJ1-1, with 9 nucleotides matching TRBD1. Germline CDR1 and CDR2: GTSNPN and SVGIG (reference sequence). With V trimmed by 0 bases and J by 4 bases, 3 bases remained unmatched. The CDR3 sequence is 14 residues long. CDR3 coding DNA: TGTGCCTGGAGTGTAGAGACAGGGGGCACTGAAGCTTTCTTT. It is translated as CAWSVETGGTEAFF. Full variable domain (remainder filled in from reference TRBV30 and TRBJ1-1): SQTIHQWPATLVQPVGSPLSLECTVEGTSNPNLYWYRQAAGRGLQLLFYSVGIGQISSEVPQNLSASRPQDRQFILSSKKLLLSDSGFYLCAWSVETGGTEAFFGQGTRLTVV.

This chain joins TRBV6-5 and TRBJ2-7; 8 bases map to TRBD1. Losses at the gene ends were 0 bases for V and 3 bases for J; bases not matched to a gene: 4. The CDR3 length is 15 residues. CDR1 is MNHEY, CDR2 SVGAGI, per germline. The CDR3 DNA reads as TGTGCCAGCAGTTACTCGCAGGGGGCTTTCTACGAGCAGTACTTC. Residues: CASSYSQGAFYEQYF.

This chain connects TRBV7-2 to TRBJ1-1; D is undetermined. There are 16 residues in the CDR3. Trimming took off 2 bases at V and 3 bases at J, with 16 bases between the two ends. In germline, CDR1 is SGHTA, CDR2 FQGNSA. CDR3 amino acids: CASSLSGPGLDTEAFF. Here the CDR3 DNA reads TGTGCCAGCAGCTTATCGGGTCCGGGGTTGGACACTGAAGCTTTCTTT. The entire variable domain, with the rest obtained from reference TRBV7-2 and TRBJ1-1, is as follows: GAGVSQSPSNKVTEKGKDVELRCDPISGHTALYWYRQSLGQGLEFLIYFQGNSAPDKSGLPSDRFSAERTGGSVSTLTIQRTQQEDSAVYLCASSLSGPGLDTEAFFGQGTRLTVV.

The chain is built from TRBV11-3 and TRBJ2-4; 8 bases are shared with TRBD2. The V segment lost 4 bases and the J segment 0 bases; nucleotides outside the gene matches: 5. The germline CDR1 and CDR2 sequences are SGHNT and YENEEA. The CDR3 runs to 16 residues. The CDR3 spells CASSYRSGIAKNIQYF. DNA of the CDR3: TGTGCCAGCAGCTATCGTAGCGGGATAGCCAAAAACATTCAGTACTTC.

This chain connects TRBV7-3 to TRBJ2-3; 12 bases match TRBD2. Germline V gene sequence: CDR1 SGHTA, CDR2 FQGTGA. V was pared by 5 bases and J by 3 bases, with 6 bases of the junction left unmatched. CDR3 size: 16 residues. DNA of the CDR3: TGTGCCAGCAGCATTCGGACTAGCGGGGAAACAGATACGCAGTATTTT. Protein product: CASSIRTSGETDTQYF.

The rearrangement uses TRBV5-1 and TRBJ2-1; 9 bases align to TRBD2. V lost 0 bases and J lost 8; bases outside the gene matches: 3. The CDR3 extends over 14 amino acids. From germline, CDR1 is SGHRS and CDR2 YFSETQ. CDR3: CASSLGIAGDEQFF. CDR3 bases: TGCGCCAGCAGCTTGGGGATAGCGGGAGATGAGCAGTTCTTC.

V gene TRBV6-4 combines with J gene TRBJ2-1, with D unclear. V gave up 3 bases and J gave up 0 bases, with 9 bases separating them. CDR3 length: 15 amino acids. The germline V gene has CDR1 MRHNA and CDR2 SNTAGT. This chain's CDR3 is CASSEEPSSYNEQFF. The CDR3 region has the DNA TGTGCCAGCAGTGAAGAACCCAGCTCCTACAATGAGCAGTTCTTC.